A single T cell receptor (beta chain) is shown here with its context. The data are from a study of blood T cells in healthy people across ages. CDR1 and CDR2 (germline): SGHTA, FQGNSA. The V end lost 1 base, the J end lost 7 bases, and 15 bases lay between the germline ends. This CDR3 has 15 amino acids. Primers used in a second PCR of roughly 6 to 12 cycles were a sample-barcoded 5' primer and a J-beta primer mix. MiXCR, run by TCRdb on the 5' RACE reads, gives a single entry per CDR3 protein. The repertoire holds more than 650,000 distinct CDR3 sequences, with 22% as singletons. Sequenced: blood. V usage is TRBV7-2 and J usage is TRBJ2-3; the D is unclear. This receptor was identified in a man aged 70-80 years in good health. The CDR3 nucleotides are TGTGCCAGCAGCTTAGGAACAAAAAACGGGTATACGCAGTATTTT. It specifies CASSLGTKNGYTQYF.